The sequence of this T cell receptor beta chain was determined in a study of regulatory T cells in long-lasting Graves disease. As for time point: newly diagnosed GD, antithyroid drugs for less than 3 months. RNA isolated from PBMCs was used to make the TCR library. The CDR3 totals 14 residues. V shed 9 bases and J 1 base; nucleotides not matched to a gene: 5. Germline V gene sequence: CDR1 KGHDR, CDR2 SFDVKD. Relying on iRepertoire HTBI primers and Arm-PCR of CDR3 regions, the team built TCR beta libraries. TCRdb reprocessed the multiplex PCR reads with MiXCR, giving one entry per CDR3 protein. Altogether over 350,000 distinct CDR3 sequences are present, less than 15% being singletons, with the ten largest covering approximately 19%. In addition, the sample was reused for a study of T cells in Graves' hyperthyroidism and ophthalmopathy.

V gene TRBV24-1 combines with J gene TRBJ2-3; 8 bases are a match to TRBD1. Source: peripheral blood mononuclear cells (PBMCs), taken at new diagnosis, from a patient treated with antithyroid drugs. The sequence was collected from a woman aged 45-60 years with Graves disease. The CDR3 DNA sequence: TGTGCCACCCGACCGGGACAGGGCACAGATACGCAGTATTTT. Its translation: CATRPGQGTDTQYF.